This T cell receptor beta chain was captured in a study of blood T cell repertoires in COVID-19. In germline, CDR1 is LGHDT, CDR2 YNNKEL (reference sequence). Trimming removed 4 bases at V and 10 bases at J, with 11 bases between. This CDR3 has 13 amino acids. In the study's own analysis: Reference gene primer amplification in the assay estimated nucleated cell counts. Measured with immunoSEQ multiplex PCR; TCRdb has only the in-frame clones, and not every one. The V and J calls and clone size are taken from that table; D and trimming were inferred from the DNA. The repertoire has some 60,000 clones, roughly 90% of them found once; the top ten carry around 1.3%.

V usage is TRBV3-1 (or the pseudogene TRBV3-2) and J usage is TRBJ1-6, with D unclear. The clonotype was recovered from a man between 60 and 75 years old with acute or convalescent COVID-19. The source material was peripheral blood. CDR3 protein: CASSPLASSPLHF. The CDR3 DNA sequence: TGTGCCAGCAGCCCCCTAGCTTCCTCACCCCTCCACTTT.